Included here is one TCR beta chain sequence, with context. What it binds is unknown. PCR used 60 Vbeta primers and 13 Jbeta primers. The table came from immunoSEQ multiplex PCR; TCRdb's copy has only in-frame clones and leaves some out. The data contain under 150,000 clones, around 74% of them singletons. The germline V gene encodes CDR1 LGHNA and CDR2 YSLEER. Trimming stripped 2 bases from V and 8 bases from J, with 18 bases between. The CDR3 is made up of 15 amino acids. The sample originates from a study of cytomegalovirus exposure and HLA in healthy donors. Points from the study as a whole: Judged likely to be a sequencing artifact was a cluster of highly shared sequence variants. A later analysis found that most CMV-associated TCR beta chains appeared HLA-restricted.

J is TRBJ1-2 and V is TRBV4-3, with a tentative D call TRBD1 (5 bases). Material for sequencing was PBMCs. The clonotype was recovered from a man aged 25-45 years in good health and CMV-seronegative. The DNA for the CDR3 is TGCGCCAGCAGCCAAAGGCTAGGGGCAGGTGACGGCTACACCTTC. The encoded protein is CASSQRLGAGDGYTF.